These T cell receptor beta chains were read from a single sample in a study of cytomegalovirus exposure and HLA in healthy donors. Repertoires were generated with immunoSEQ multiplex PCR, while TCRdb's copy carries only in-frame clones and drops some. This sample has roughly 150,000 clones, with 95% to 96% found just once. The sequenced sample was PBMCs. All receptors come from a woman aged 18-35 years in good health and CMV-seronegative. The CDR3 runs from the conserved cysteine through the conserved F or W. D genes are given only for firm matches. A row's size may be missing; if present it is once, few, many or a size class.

CDR3: CASSYQSSGNTIYF; DNA: TGTGCCAGCAGTTACCAATCCTCTGGAAACACCATATATTTT; V: TRBV6-5; J: TRBJ1-3; D: -; size: -
CDR3: CAAGSRGPDTQYF; DNA: TGTGCCGCCGGTAGTCGGGGTCCCGATACGCAGTATTTT; V: TRBV6-6; J: TRBJ2-3; D: -; size: -
CDR3: CASSVSGLEADTQYF; DNA: TGTGCCAGCAGCGTCTCGGGACTAGAGGCAGATACGCAGTATTTT; V: TRBV9; J: TRBJ2-3; D: TRBD2; size: -
CDR3: CASSFSPSGGANEQFF; DNA: TGCGCCAGCAGCTTTTCCCCTAGCGGGGGGGCCAATGAGCAGTTCTTC; V: TRBV5-1; J: TRBJ2-1; D: TRBD2; size: once
CDR3: CAWTGTYNSPLHF; DNA: TGTGCCTGGACGGGGACCTATAATTCACCCCTCCACTTT; V: TRBV30; J: TRBJ1-6; D: -; size: once
CDR3: CATSSTLARNIQYF; DNA: TGTGCCACCAGCAGCACCCTGGCCCGAAACATTCAGTACTTC; V: TRBV15; J: TRBJ2-4; D: -; size: once
CDR3: CASTDGRGNEKLFF; DNA: TGTGCCAGCACCGACGGACGGGGGAATGAAAAACTGTTTTTT; V: TRBV7-6; J: TRBJ1-4; D: -; size: -
CDR3: CASRRDSGGSPLHF; DNA: TGTGCCAGCAGGAGGGATTCTGGCGGGTCACCCCTCCACTTT; V: TRBV7-9; J: TRBJ1-6; D: -; size: -
CDR3: CASSQAPTGNYGYTF; DNA: TGCGCCAGCAGCCAAGCCCCTACAGGGAACTATGGCTACACCTTC; V: TRBV4-3; J: TRBJ1-2; D: -; size: -
CDR3: CASSQDWPGQGRTFLNTEAFF; DNA: TGCGCCAGCAGCCAAGATTGGCCGGGACAGGGTAGGACATTCTTGAACACTGAAGCTTTCTTT; V: TRBV4-3; J: TRBJ1-1; D: TRBD1; size: once
CDR3: CATTSRGFAGELFF; DNA: TGTGCTACTACGAGTCGAGGGTTCGCCGGGGAGCTGTTTTTT; V: TRBV19; J: TRBJ2-2; D: -; size: -
CDR3: CASSAPGERASYYNEQFF; DNA: TGTGCCAGCAGCGCCCCTGGAGAGAGGGCATCTTACTACAATGAGCAGTTCTTC; V: TRBV5-6; J: TRBJ2-1; D: -; size: -
CDR3: CASTLTEYYEQYF; DNA: TGTGCCAGCACCTTGACAGAGTACTACGAGCAGTACTTC; V: TRBV6-6; J: TRBJ2-7; D: -; size: -
CDR3: CASSLGQEETF; DNA: TGCGCCAGCAGCTTGGGCCAGGAAGAAACCTTC; V: TRBV5-1; J: TRBJ1-2; D: -; size: -
CDR3: CASSLAPGQRNYEQYF; DNA: TGTGCCAGCAGCTTAGCGCCGGGACAAAGAAACTACGAGCAGTACTTC; V: TRBV7-8; J: TRBJ2-7; D: -; size: once
CDR3: CASSPPGNSGNTIYF; DNA: TGTGCCAGCAGCCCACCAGGAAACTCTGGAAACACCATATATTTT; V: TRBV14; J: TRBJ1-3; D: -; size: -
CDR3: CASSSWAQEAFF; DNA: TGTGCCAGTAGTAGTTGGGCCCAAGAAGCTTTCTTT; V: TRBV19; J: TRBJ1-1; D: -; size: -
CDR3: CASSLRTTVGSPLHF; DNA: TGTGCCAGCAGTTTAAGGACAACGGTCGGGTCACCCCTCCACTTT; V: TRBV27; J: TRBJ1-6; D: -; size: -
CDR3: CASSQDRGLADLYADTQYF; DNA: TGCGCCAGCAGCCAAGATAGGGGACTAGCAGATTTGTATGCAGATACGCAGTATTTT; V: TRBV4-1; J: TRBJ2-3; D: TRBD2; size: -
CDR3: CARFGGGDEKLFF; DNA: TGTGCCCGTTTCGGAGGTGGGGATGAAAAACTGTTTTTT; V: TRBV30; J: TRBJ1-4; D: -; size: -
CDR3: CATGGATSYNEQFF; DNA: TGTGCCACCGGCGGGGCTACCTCCTACAATGAGCAGTTCTTC; V: TRBV15; J: TRBJ2-1; D: -; size: once
CDR3: CASRWGGIYNEQFF; DNA: TGTGCCAGCAGATGGGGGGGAATCTACAATGAGCAGTTCTTC; V: TRBV27; J: TRBJ2-1; D: TRBD2; size: -